Following are 20 T cell receptor beta chains from one sample sequenced in a study of cytotoxic CD8 clonotypes in ibrutinib-treated CLL. The repertoire was sequenced with immunoSEQ multiplex PCR; TCRdb's copy has only in-frame clones and lacks some. The sample yields 200,000 to 250,000 clones, roughly 74% seen once. The source was PBMCs, collected after 24 months of ibrutinib treatment. These receptors originate from a human donor with chronic lymphocytic leukemia.

The rearrangement links TRBV6-6 to TRBJ1-2; D is unclear. V lost 2 bases and J lost 8, with 3 bases in between. CDR1 is MNHNY, CDR2 SVGAGI, per germline (reference sequence). The CDR3 is 10 amino acids. CDR3 sequence: CASSYPGYTF. CDR3 sequence (DNA): TGTGCCAGCAGTTACCCGGGCTACACCTTC.

The V gene is TRBV19, the J gene TRBJ2-7; 10 bases are a match to TRBD1. The CDR3 totals 14 residues. Germline CDR1 is LNHDA and CDR2 is SQIVND (reference sequence). V lost 4 bases and J lost 5; bases outside the gene matches: 5. CDR3 nucleotides: TGTGCCAGTAGTAGGGACAGGGGAATCAACGAGCAGTACTTC. It codes for CASSRDRGINEQYF. Full variable domain (remainder filled in from reference TRBV19 and TRBJ2-7): DGGITQSPKYLFRKEGQNVTLSCEQNLNHDAMYWYRQDPGQGLRLIYYSQIVNDFQKGDIAEGYSVSREKKESFPLTVTSAQKNPTAFYLCASSRDRGINEQYFGPGTRLTVT.

The count of this clone is one. This chain connects TRBV11-2 to TRBJ2-1; the match to TRBD1 covers 7 bases. This CDR3 comprises 16 residues. Germline V gene lookup returns CDR1 SGHAT and CDR2 FQNNGV. J was trimmed by 3 bases and V by 1 base; bases with no gene match: 6. The CDR3 bases are TGTGCCAGCAGCTTAGCAAAAGGGGGCTACTACAATGAGCAGTTCTTC. Translation: CASSLAKGGYYNEQFF. The full variable domain, rest sourced from reference TRBV11-2 and TRBJ2-1, is EAGVAQSPRYKIIEKRQSVAFWCNPISGHATLYWYQQILGQGPKLLIQFQNNGVVDDSQLPKDRFSAERLKGVDSTLKIQPAKLEDSAVYLCASSLAKGGYYNEQFFGPGTRLTVL.

The chain carries TRBV18 and TRBJ1-3, with 8 bases fitting TRBD1. With 6 bases clipped from V and 8 bases from J, the junction kept 6 bases outside the gene matches. Germline V gene sequence: CDR1 KGHSH, CDR2 LQKENI. The length of the CDR3 is 13 residues. CDR3 sequence reads: CASSPSTGDTIYF. DNA for the CDR3: TGTGCCAGCTCGCCATCGACAGGGGACACCATATATTTT.

The V and J genes are TRBV7-9 and TRBJ2-7; 7 bases agree with TRBD1. J was trimmed by 6 bases and V by 3 bases; bases with no gene match: 2. CDR1 and CDR2 (germline): SEHNR, FQNEAQ (reference sequence). The CDR3 loop spans 12 amino acids. The CDR3 DNA follows: TGTGCCAGCAGCTTCCCAGGGGGCGAGCAGTACTTC. It codes for CASSFPGGEQYF. Drawing the rest from reference TRBV7-9 and TRBJ2-7, the complete variable domain is DTGVSQNPRHKITKRGQNVTFRCDPISEHNRLYWYRQTLGQGPEFLTYFQNEAQLEKSRLLSDRFSAERPKGSFSTLEIQRTEQGDSAMYLCASSFPGGEQYFGPGTRLTVT.

CDR3 in amino acids: CSVLGSGNQPQHF. CDR3 nucleotides: TGCAGCGTTCTCGGTTCGGGAAATCAGCCCCAGCATTTT. The chain carries TRBV29-1 and TRBJ1-5; unclear D gene. CDR3 length equals 13 residues. Per germline, CDR1 SQVTM and CDR2 ANQGSEA. V gave up 5 bases and J gave up 4 bases, with 12 bases separating them.

The genes are TRBV28 and TRBJ1-2; TRBD1 might be the D (5 bases). Germline CDR1 is MDHEN and CDR2 is SYDVKM. The CDR3 spans 13 residues. V was shortened by 2 bases and J by 2 bases, with 6 bases between the two germline ends. The CDR3, as DNA: TGTGCCAGCAGTTTAGAGGGGAACTATGGCTACACCTTC. Residues: CASSLEGNYGYTF.

This chain uses TRBV5-1 with TRBJ1-5; unclear D gene. Germline V gene sequence: CDR1 SGHRS, CDR2 YFSETQ. V lost 0 bases and J 0 bases, leaving 7 bases between the germline ends. The CDR3 runs 15 residues. The CDR3 region is CASSLASGSNQPQHF. CDR3 coding DNA: TGCGCCAGCAGCTTGGCATCGGGTAGCAATCAGCCCCAGCATTTT.

This CDR3 reads CASSTASKEHEQFF. In nucleotides, the CDR3 is TGTGCCAGTAGTACGGCTAGTAAGGAGCATGAGCAGTTCTTC. The V and J genes are TRBV19 and TRBJ2-1; no clear D. Germline values: CDR1 LNHDA, CDR2 SQIVND (reference sequence). The V gene lost 4 bases and the J gene lost 8 bases, with 15 bases spanning the gap. The length of the CDR3 is 14 residues.

The gene calls are TRBV28 and TRBJ2-3; 12 bases fit TRBD2. Germline values: CDR1 MDHEN, CDR2 SYDVKM. Unmatched junction bases numbered 8, after V lost 4 bases and J lost 0 bases. This CDR3 has 18 amino acids. As DNA, the CDR3 is TGTGCCAGCAGTTCGTGGACTAGCGGGATCTCTAGCACAGATACGCAGTATTTT. This encodes CASSSWTSGISSTDTQYF.

This clone appeared a few times. The chain joins TRBV27 to TRBJ2-7, with 9 nucleotides matching TRBD1. The ends lost 3 bases at V and 3 bases at J; junction bases unmatched: 3. The germline gives CDR1 MNHEY, CDR2 SMNVEV (reference sequence). This CDR3 is built from 14 residues. The CDR3 region is CASSFGTGYYEQYF. CDR3 DNA sequence: TGTGCCAGCAGTTTTGGGACAGGGTACTACGAGCAGTACTTC.

The chain carries TRBV30 and TRBJ2-7, with TRBD2 identical over 9 bases. The germline V gene encodes CDR1 GTSNPN and CDR2 SVGIG (reference sequence). The ends lost 0 bases at V and 4 bases at J; junction bases unmatched: 10. This CDR3 comprises 16 residues. CDR3 sequence (DNA): TGTGCCTGGAGTGTGTCGAGCGGGAGGACGGTATACGAGCAGTACTTC. Translated: CAWSVSSGRTVYEQYF.

This clone was seen more than once but under ten times. The J gene is TRBJ1-5, the V gene TRBV19, with 8 bases aligning to TRBD1. V lost 7 bases and J lost 4; bases outside the gene matches: 3. Germline V gene lookup returns CDR1 LNHDA and CDR2 SQIVND (reference sequence). CDR3 length: 13 residues. The CDR3 sequence: CASTDRGNQPQHF. CDR3 bases: TGTGCCAGTACAGACAGGGGTAATCAGCCCCAGCATTTT.

In its sample, this clone was seen once. The chain has TRBV19 and TRBJ1-2, with 7 bases lining up with TRBD1. Germline loops: CDR1 LNHDA, CDR2 SQIVND (reference sequence). The CDR3 sequence is 14 residues long. V was clipped by 5 bases and J by 6 bases; unmatched bases: 9. The CDR3 region has the DNA TGTGCCAGTAGTGTAACCGGGACAGTAAATGGCTACACCTTC. Protein sequence: CASSVTGTVNGYTF.

This clone was detected once. The genes are TRBV7-2 and TRBJ2-1; tentative D call: TRBD2 (6 bases). The germline CDR1 and CDR2 sequences are SGHTA and FQGNSA. This CDR3 contains 15 residues. V dropped 0 bases and J dropped 8 bases, with 14 bases sitting between them. The CDR3 coding sequence is TGTGCCAGCAGCTTAGCGGGAGGTCCTCAGGATGAGCAGTTCTTC. This translates into CASSLAGGPQDEQFF.

CDR3 sequence reads: CASSRKAVQFF. In DNA form, the CDR3 reads TGTGCCAGCTCCCGGAAGGCTGTGCAGTTCTTC. V and J are TRBV6-1 and TRBJ2-1; D is unclear. The CDR3 spans 11 residues. V was cut by 8 bases and J by 12 bases, with 14 bases left in between. Per germline, CDR1 MNHNS and CDR2 SASEGT.

This clone was detected only a few times. The chain links TRBV7-8 to TRBJ2-7; 10 bases agree with TRBD2. This CDR3 spans 14 amino acids. The germline gives CDR1 SGHVS, CDR2 FQNEAQ. Trimming at V came to 2 bases and at J to 3 bases, leaving 1 base not matched to a gene. The CDR3 loop is CASSLRTSGYEQYF. The CDR3 DNA sequence: TGTGCCAGCAGCTTACGGACTAGCGGCTACGAGCAGTACTTC.

CDR3 nucleotides: TGCGCCAGCAGCCAGGGCGGAAGAGGGCGGAACACAGATACGCAGTATTTT. This sequence encodes CASSQGGRGRNTDTQYF. V is TRBV4-1 and J is TRBJ2-3; a weak D match, TRBD2 (5 bases). The germline CDR1 and CDR2 sequences are MGHRA and YSYEKL. Trimming left V 3 bases short and J 2 bases short, with 18 bases between. This CDR3 region has 17 residues.

V gene TRBV6-6 combines with J gene TRBJ1-1; 7 bases are shared with TRBD1. The CDR3 loop spans 14 amino acids. CDR1 is MNHNY and CDR2 is SVGAGI in the germline V gene (reference sequence). With V trimmed by 8 bases and J by 2 bases, 8 bases remained unmatched. The CDR3 region is CASYLKGANTEAFF. CDR3 nucleotide sequence: TGTGCCAGCTACCTCAAGGGGGCAAACACTGAAGCTTTCTTT.

The chain is built from TRBV27 and TRBJ2-5, with D perhaps TRBD1 (6 bases). Germline lookup yields CDR1 MNHEY and CDR2 SMNVEV (reference sequence). Trimming shortened V by 5 bases and J by 7 bases, and 23 bases separated the two germline ends. CDR3 length: 16 residues. The DNA of the CDR3 is TGTGCCAGCAGTGGACCGACAGGTTCGAGAGAAGTGACCCAGTACTTC. Its translation is CASSGPTGSREVTQYF.